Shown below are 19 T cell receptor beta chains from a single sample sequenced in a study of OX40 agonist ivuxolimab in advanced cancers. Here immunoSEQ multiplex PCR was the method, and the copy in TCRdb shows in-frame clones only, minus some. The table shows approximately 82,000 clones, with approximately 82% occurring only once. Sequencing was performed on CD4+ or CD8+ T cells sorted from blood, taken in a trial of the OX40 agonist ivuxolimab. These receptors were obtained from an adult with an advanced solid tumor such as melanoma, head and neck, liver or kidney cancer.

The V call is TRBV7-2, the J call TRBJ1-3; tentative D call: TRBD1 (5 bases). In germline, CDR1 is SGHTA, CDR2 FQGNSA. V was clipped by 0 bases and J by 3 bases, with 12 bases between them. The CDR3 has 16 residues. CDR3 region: CASSLAHRGSGNTIYF. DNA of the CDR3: TGTGCCAGCAGCTTAGCTCATCGGGGGAGTGGAAACACCATATATTTT. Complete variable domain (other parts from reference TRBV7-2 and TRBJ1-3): GAGVSQSPSNKVTEKGKDVELRCDPISGHTALYWYRQSLGQGLEFLIYFQGNSAPDKSGLPSDRFSAERTGGSVSTLTIQRTQQEDSAVYLCASSLAHRGSGNTIYFGEGSWLTVV.

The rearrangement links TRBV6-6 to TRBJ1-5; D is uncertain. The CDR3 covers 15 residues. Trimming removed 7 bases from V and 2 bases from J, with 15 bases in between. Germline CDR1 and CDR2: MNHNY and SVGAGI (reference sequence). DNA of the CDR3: TGTGCCAGCAATCCGCGGGTAGGTCGCAATCAGCCCCAGCATTTT. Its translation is CASNPRVGRNQPQHF.

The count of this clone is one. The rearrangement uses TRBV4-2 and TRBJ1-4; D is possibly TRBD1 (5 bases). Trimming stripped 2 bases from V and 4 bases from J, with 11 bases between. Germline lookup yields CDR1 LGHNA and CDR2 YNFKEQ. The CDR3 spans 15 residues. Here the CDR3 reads CASSQKTDINEKLFF. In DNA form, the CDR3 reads TGTGCCAGCAGCCAAAAGACAGATATTAATGAAAAACTGTTTTTT.

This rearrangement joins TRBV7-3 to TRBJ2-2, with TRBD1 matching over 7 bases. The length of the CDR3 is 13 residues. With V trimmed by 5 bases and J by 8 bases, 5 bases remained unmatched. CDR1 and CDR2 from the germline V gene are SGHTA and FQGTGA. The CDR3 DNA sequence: TGTGCCAGCAGCCGACAGGGTAGGGGGGAGCTGTTTTTT. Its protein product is CASSRQGRGELFF.

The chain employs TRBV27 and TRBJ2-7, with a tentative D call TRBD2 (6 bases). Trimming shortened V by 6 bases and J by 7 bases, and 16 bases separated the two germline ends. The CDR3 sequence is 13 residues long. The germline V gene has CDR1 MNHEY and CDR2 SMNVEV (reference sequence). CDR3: CASSGTQEGEQYF. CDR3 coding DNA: TGTGCCAGCAGCGGGACTCAAGAAGGGGAGCAGTACTTC.

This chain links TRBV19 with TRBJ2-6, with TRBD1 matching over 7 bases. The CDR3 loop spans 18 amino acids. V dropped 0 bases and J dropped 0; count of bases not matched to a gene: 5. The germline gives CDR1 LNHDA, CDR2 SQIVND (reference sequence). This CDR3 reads CASSIETGLTSGANVLTF. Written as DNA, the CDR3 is TGTGCCAGTAGTATAGAGACAGGGCTCACCTCTGGGGCCAACGTCCTGACTTTC.

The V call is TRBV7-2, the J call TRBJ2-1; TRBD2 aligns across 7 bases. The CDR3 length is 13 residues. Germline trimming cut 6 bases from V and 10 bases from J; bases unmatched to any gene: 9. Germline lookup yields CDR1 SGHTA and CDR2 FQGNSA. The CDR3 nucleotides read TGTGCCAGCAGTTCAGACTGGGGGGGGGAGCAGTTCTTC. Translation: CASSSDWGGEQFF.

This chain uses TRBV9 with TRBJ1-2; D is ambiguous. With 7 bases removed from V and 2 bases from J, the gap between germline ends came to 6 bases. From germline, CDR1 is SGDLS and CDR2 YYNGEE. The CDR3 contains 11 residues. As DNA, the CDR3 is TGTGCCAGCGAGAGGAACTATGGCTACACCTTC. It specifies CASERNYGYTF. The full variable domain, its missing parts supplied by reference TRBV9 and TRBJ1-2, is DSGVTQTPKHLITATGQRVTLRCSPRSGDLSVYWYQQSLDQGLQFLIQYYNGEERAKGNILERFSAQQFPDLHSELNLSSLELGDSALYFCASERNYGYTFGSGTRLTVV.

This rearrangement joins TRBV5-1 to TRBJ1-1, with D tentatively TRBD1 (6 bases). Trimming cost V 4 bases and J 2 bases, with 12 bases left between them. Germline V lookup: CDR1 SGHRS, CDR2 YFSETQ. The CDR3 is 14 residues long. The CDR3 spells CASSSPGVNTEAFF. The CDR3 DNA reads TGCGCCAGCAGCAGCCCAGGGGTTAACACTGAAGCTTTCTTT.

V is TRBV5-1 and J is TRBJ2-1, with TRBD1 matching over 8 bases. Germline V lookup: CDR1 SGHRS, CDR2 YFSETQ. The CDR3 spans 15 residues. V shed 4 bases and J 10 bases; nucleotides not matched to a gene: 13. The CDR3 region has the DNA TGCGCCAGCAGCAGGGGACAGGCCACCCTCCGCGAGCAGTTCTTC. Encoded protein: CASSRGQATLREQFF.

CDR3 residues: CASSTGEGAKAYGYTF. CDR3 coding DNA: TGTGCCAGTAGTACCGGGGAGGGGGCGAAGGCCTATGGCTACACCTTC. V is TRBV19 and J is TRBJ1-2, with 7 bases fitting TRBD1. The CDR3 has 16 amino acids. The germline CDR1 and CDR2 sequences are LNHDA and SQIVND (reference sequence). V gave up 4 bases and J gave up 4 bases; unmatched junction bases: 12. Full variable domain (missing parts from reference TRBV19 and TRBJ1-2): DGGITQSPKYLFRKEGQNVTLSCEQNLNHDAMYWYRQDPGQGLRLIYYSQIVNDFQKGDIAEGYSVSREKKESFPLTVTSAQKNPTAFYLCASSTGEGAKAYGYTFGSGTRLTVV.

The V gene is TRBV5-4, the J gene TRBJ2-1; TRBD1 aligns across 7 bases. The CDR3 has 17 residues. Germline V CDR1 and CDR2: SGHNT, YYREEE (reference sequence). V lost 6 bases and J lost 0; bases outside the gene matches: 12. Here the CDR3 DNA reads TGTGCCAGCAACCCAATGACAGGGCCGAGCTCCTACAATGAGCAGTTCTTC. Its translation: CASNPMTGPSSYNEQFF.

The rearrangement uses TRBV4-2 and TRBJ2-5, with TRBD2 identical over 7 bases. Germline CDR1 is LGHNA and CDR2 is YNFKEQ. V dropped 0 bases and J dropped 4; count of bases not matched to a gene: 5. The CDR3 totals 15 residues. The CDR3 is CASSQDRGVRETQYF. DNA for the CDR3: TGTGCCAGCAGCCAAGATCGGGGGGTTCGAGAGACCCAGTACTTC.

DNA of the CDR3: TGTGCCAGCAGCCAAGTAGCGGGGGGGCGGAGTGAGCAGTTCTTC. It codes for CASSQVAGGRSEQFF. The V and J genes are TRBV14 and TRBJ2-1; the match to TRBD2 covers 11 bases. The CDR3 runs 15 residues. After removal of 1 base from V and 9 bases from J, the junction contained 5 bases not matched to a gene. Germline V gene lookup returns CDR1 SGHDN and CDR2 FVKESK.

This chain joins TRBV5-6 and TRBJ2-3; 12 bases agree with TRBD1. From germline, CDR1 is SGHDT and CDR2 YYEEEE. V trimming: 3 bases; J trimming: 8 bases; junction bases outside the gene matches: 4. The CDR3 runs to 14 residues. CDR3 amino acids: CASSWGQGAGTQYF. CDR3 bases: TGTGCCAGCAGCTGGGGACAGGGGGCTGGTACGCAGTATTTT.

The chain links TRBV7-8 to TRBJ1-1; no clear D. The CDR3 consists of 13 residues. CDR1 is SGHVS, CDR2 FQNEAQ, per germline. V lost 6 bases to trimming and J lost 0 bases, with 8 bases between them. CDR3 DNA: TGTGCCAGCAGAGGCAGCATGAACACTGAAGCTTTCTTT. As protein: CASRGSMNTEAFF.

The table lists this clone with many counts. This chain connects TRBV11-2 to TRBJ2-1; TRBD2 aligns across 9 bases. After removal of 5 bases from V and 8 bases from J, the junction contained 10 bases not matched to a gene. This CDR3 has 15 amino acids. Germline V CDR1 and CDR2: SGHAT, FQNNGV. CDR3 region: CASSRVRTSVYEQFF. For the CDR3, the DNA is TGTGCCAGCAGCAGAGTACGGACTAGCGTTTATGAGCAGTTCTTC.

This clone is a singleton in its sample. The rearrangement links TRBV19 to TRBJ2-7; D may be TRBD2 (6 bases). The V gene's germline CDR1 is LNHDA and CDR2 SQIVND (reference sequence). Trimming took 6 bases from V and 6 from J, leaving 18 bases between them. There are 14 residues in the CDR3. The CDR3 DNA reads TGTGCCAGTAGGGGGGGACGCCGTCGTCTCGAGCAGTACTTC. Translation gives CASRGGRRRLEQYF.

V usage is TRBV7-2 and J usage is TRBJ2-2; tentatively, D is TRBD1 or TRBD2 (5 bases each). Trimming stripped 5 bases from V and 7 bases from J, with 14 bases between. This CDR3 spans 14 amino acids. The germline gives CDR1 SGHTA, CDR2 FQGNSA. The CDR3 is CASSHDGTDGELFF. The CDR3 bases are TGTGCCAGCAGCCATGATGGGACCGACGGGGAGCTGTTTTTT.